This TCR beta chain was captured by sequencing in a study of cytomegalovirus exposure and HLA in healthy donors. Study-wide findings and caveats: As was reported, the classifier diagnosed cytomegalovirus status with high specificity and sensitivity.

Both 60 Vbeta primers and 13 Jbeta primers went into the PCR. The table came from immunoSEQ multiplex PCR; TCRdb's copy has only in-frame clones and leaves some out. The data show over 100,000 clones, 79% seen once. Trimming at V came to 3 bases and at J to 6 bases, leaving 9 bases not matched to a gene. The CDR3 is 16 amino acids. Germline loops: CDR1 MRHNA, CDR2 SNTAGT. In the case of this clone: What it binds is unknown.

This TCR was recovered from a woman between 18 and 30 years old in good health and CMV-seropositive. The chain joins TRBV6-4 to TRBJ2-1; 9 nucleotides line up with TRBD2. Sample: PBMCs. The CDR3 DNA is TGTGCCAGCAGTGAATTTAGCGGGAGTGAATTCAATGAGCAGTTCTTC. As protein: CASSEFSGSEFNEQFF.